A single sample gave rise to the 16 T cell receptor beta chains below, sequenced in a study of T-cell reconstitution after alpha-beta-depleted transplantation in children. A library of TCRbeta sequences, prepared with unique molecular identifiers, was generated. MiXCR was run by TCRdb on the PCR reads, yielding one entry per CDR3 protein. The table records roughly 670,000 distinct CDR3 sequences, about an eighth of them present only once. The sequencing here drew on PBMCs, taken before TCRalphabeta/CD19-depleted stem cell transplant. These receptors were obtained from a girl between 2 and 10 years old with congenital amegakaryocytic thrombocytopenia, due to receive a stem cell transplant.

This clonotype was picked up many times. The gene calls are TRBV28 and TRBJ2-6; D uncertain. V lost 7 bases and J 1 base, leaving 8 bases between the germline ends. CDR1 and CDR2 (germline): MDHEN, SYDVKM. The CDR3 has 14 amino acids. This CDR3 reads CASNWGSGANVLTF. The CDR3 nucleotides are TGTGCCAGCAACTGGGGTTCTGGGGCCAACGTCCTGACTTTC.

There are many counts of this clonotype. The genes are TRBV5-1 and TRBJ2-3; D unclear. Trimming removed 6 bases at V and 5 bases at J, with 16 bases between. Germline loops: CDR1 SGHRS, CDR2 YFSETQ. The CDR3 spans 14 residues. DNA of the CDR3: TGCGCCAGCACCCAAACCGTCGAGCGAGATACGCAGTATTTT. Its translation is CASTQTVERDTQYF.

The V call is TRBV9, the J call TRBJ2-3; D remains ambiguous. CDR1 is SGDLS, CDR2 YYNGEE, per germline. This CDR3 has 14 residues. The V gene lost 4 bases and the J gene lost 1 base, with 10 bases spanning the gap. The CDR3 is CASSLDTRTDTQYF. CDR3 nucleotides: TGTGCCAGCAGCCTAGACACGCGCACAGATACGCAGTATTTT.

Note on this clonotype: A read error may produce the germline difference seen at one junction end. The chain has TRBV20-1 and TRBJ2-2; D might be TRBD1 or TRBD2, each matching 7 bases. The germline V gene has CDR1 DFQATT and CDR2 SNEGSKA (reference sequence). The CDR3 runs to 17 residues. CDR3 loop: CCARGPSGGAKTGELFF. The CDR3 nucleotides read TGCTGTGCTAGAGGCCCCTCAGGGGGGGCCAAAACCGGGGAGCTGTTTTTT.

This clonotype came up a few times. The chain is built from TRBV20-1 and TRBJ2-7; 8 nucleotides match TRBD2. The germline V gene has CDR1 DFQATT and CDR2 SNEGSKA (reference sequence). This CDR3 region has 13 residues. Unmatched junction bases numbered 9, after V lost 8 bases and J lost 3 bases. DNA of the CDR3: TGCAGTATGGCCGCTAGCGGGCTCTACGAGCAGTACTTC. Translated, it gives CSMAASGLYEQYF.

The V call is TRBV28, the J call TRBJ2-2; 10 bases map to TRBD1. CDR3 length: 16 residues. V dropped 7 bases and J dropped 6; count of bases not matched to a gene: 11. The germline V gene encodes CDR1 MDHEN and CDR2 SYDVKM. CDR3 in amino acids: CASKITGTGVPGELFF. The CDR3 DNA reads as TGTGCCAGCAAGATTACCGGGACAGGGGTTCCCGGGGAGCTGTTTTTT.

This chain joins TRBV4-1 and TRBJ2-7, with D hard to call. Trimming took off 4 bases at V and 3 bases at J, with 13 bases between the two ends. This CDR3 is built from 14 residues. Germline V gene lookup returns CDR1 MGHRA and CDR2 YSYEKL. DNA for the CDR3: TGCGCCAGCAGCCCCATGACTTCGGGCTACGAGCAGTACTTC. Translating gives CASSPMTSGYEQYF.

This clonotype showed up many times. The chain couples TRBV20-1 to TRBJ2-7; either TRBD1 or TRBD2 may supply D (5 bases each). Trimming removed 5 bases from V and 3 bases from J, with 8 bases in between. CDR3 length: 11 residues. CDR1 and CDR2 (germline): DFQATT, SNEGSKA (reference sequence). The DNA of the CDR3 is TGCAGTGCTGGGACGGGCTACGAGCAGTACTTC. It encodes CSAGTGYEQYF.

This clonotype was recorded a few times. The chain joins TRBV5-1 to TRBJ2-2, with 7 bases that match TRBD2. The CDR3 has 15 amino acids. The V segment lost 4 bases and the J segment 3 bases; nucleotides outside the gene matches: 6. Germline CDR1 reads SGHRS; CDR2 reads YFSETQ. CDR3 sequence (DNA): TGCGCCAGCAGCCAGGACGCGGGGGACACCGGGGAGCTGTTTTTT. Translating it yields CASSQDAGDTGELFF.

The J gene is TRBJ2-2, the V gene TRBV12-3 or TRBV12-4; weak D call: TRBD2 (6 bases). This CDR3 is built from 14 residues. Trimming took off 1 base at V and 4 bases at J, with 7 bases between the two ends. The CDR3 protein is CASSLGTTTGELFF. CDR3 in DNA: TGTGCCAGCAGTTTAGGGACTACCACCGGGGAGCTGTTTTTT.

The chain is built from TRBV20-1 and TRBJ2-1, with D perhaps matching TRBD2 (5 bases). The CDR3 totals 14 residues. Trimming took 5 bases from V and 6 from J, leaving 17 bases between them. Germline loops: CDR1 DFQATT, CDR2 SNEGSKA (reference sequence). Here the CDR3 reads CSASEAASRNEQFF. The CDR3 DNA is TGCAGTGCTTCTGAAGCGGCTAGTCGCAATGAGCAGTTCTTC.

This clonotype was counted many times. V is TRBV7-8 and J is TRBJ2-1, with no clear D. V was clipped by 3 bases and J by 8 bases, with 8 bases between them. Germline loops: CDR1 SGHVS, CDR2 FQNEAQ. The CDR3 is made up of 12 amino acids. The CDR3 here is CASSFNSHEQFF. DNA of the CDR3: TGTGCCAGCAGCTTTAACAGTCATGAGCAGTTCTTC.

This clonotype came up many times. The chain joins TRBV15 to TRBJ2-3; D might be TRBD1 (6 bases). Germline assignment: CDR1 LNHNV and CDR2 YYDKDF (reference sequence). Trimming removed 6 bases from V and 0 bases from J, with 16 bases in between. The CDR3 runs to 16 residues. The CDR3, as DNA: TGTGCCACCAGTACGAATACAGGGTATAGCACAGATACGCAGTATTTT. This gives the protein CATSTNTGYSTDTQYF.

The rearrangement uses TRBV6-1 and TRBJ1-6; 8 bases are a match to TRBD1. The germline V gene has CDR1 MNHNS and CDR2 SASEGT. V was pared by 3 bases and J by 0 bases, with 7 bases of the junction left unmatched. This CDR3 has 18 amino acids. The CDR3 spells CASSEWGQDSSYNSPLHF. The CDR3, as DNA: TGTGCCAGCAGTGAGTGGGGACAGGACAGCTCCTATAATTCACCCCTCCACTTT.

This clonotype was seen repeatedly, ten times or more. The J gene is TRBJ2-1, the V gene TRBV12-3 or TRBV12-4; 10 nucleotides agree with TRBD1. V shed 6 bases and J 7 bases; nucleotides not matched to a gene: 3. The CDR3 spans 13 residues. CDR3 bases: TGTGCCAGCAGACGGACAGGGGGTAATGAGCAGTTCTTC. Its protein is CASRRTGGNEQFF.

In this sample, this clonotype turned up a few times. The gene calls are TRBV7-8 and TRBJ2-7; the D gene could be TRBD1 or TRBD2 (6 bases each). Germline V gene data show CDR1 as SGHVS and CDR2 as FQNEAQ. The CDR3 totals 15 residues. The ends were cut back, 8 bases at V and 1 base at J, with 18 bases in the middle. CDR3 coding DNA: TGTGCCAGCCAGAGACGAGGGGGGTCGTCCTACGAGCAGTACTTC. Translated, it gives CASQRRGGSSYEQYF.